The sequence of this T cell receptor beta chain was determined in a study of blood T cell repertoires in COVID-19. The wider study: COVID-19 samples, acute and convalescent, were from the United States, Italy and Spain. PBMCs, B-cell-depleted T cells, or T cells were the source of the cDNA or gDNA that made up the material.

This clone was counted a few times. How the authors handled the data: Quantification of nucleated cells was approximated via reference gene primer amplification. The assay was immunoSEQ multiplex PCR, and TCRdb's table has in-frame clones only and misses some. The DNA gave D and trimming, while V, J and clone size come from that table. The sample lists 250,000 or so clones, 88% occurring once. The CDR3 is made up of 14 amino acids. Germline V CDR1 and CDR2: SGHTA, FQGTGA. V lost 1 base, J lost 3 bases, and 10 bases lay in between. Within the 2 weeks before study entry, each person in the exposed group met a COVID-19 case.

The V gene is TRBV7-3, the J gene TRBJ2-7; D gene unclear. The sample consisted of PBMCs or T cells enriched from blood (not recorded which). The clonotype originates from a woman in her 30s who had been exposed to COVID-19. The CDR3 DNA sequence: TGTGCCAGCAGCTTAAGTGACAAGGACTACGAGCAGTACTTC. This sequence encodes CASSLSDKDYEQYF.